The rows below give T cell receptor beta chains drawn from one sample of a study of graft-versus-host responses after intestinal transplantation. Profiled with immunoSEQ multiplex PCR; TCRdb holds only in-frame clones, not every one. The data contain around 20,000 clones, over 70% of them singletons. Sample: PBMCs, taken 14 days after transplant. These receptors came from a human patient who received an intestinal transplant, so some T cells may come from the graft donor. CDR3s include the opening cysteine and the closing phenylalanine or tryptophan. A D gene is named only where the DNA matches it firmly. Clone size appears in some rows only: once, few, many, or a class for an expanded clone.

V gene: TRBV2; D gene: NA; clone size: few; J gene: TRBJ2-7; CDR3 DNA: TGTGCCAGCGCGGGGGACACCCCCTACGAGCAGTACTTC; CDR3 protein: CASAGDTPYEQYF
V gene: TRBV27; D gene: NA; clone size: few; J gene: TRBJ2-7; CDR3 DNA: TGTGCCAGCAGTTCAGGACCCTTAGACTACGAGCAGTACTTC; CDR3 protein: CASSSGPLDYEQYF
V gene: TRBV28; D gene: TRBD1; clone size: few; J gene: TRBJ1-1; CDR3 DNA: TGTGCCACCAGACAGGGGGTGACTTTCTTT; CDR3 protein: CATRQGVTFF
V gene: TRBV7-9; D gene: TRBD2; clone size: NA; J gene: TRBJ2-1; CDR3 DNA: TGTGCCAGCAGCACAACTAGCGGGCGCTCCTACAATGAGCAGTTCTTC; CDR3 protein: CASSTTSGRSYNEQFF
V gene: TRBV9; D gene: NA; clone size: NA; J gene: TRBJ2-1; CDR3 DNA: TGTGCCAGCAGCGTAGATTCGTGGGGCGGATACAATGAGCAGTTCTTC; CDR3 protein: CASSVDSWGGYNEQFF
V gene: TRBV10-3; D gene: NA; clone size: NA; J gene: TRBJ1-1; CDR3 DNA: TGTGCCATCACTGGGGAGATGAACACTGAAGCTTTCTTT; CDR3 protein: CAITGEMNTEAFF
V gene: TRBV5-3; D gene: NA; clone size: few; J gene: TRBJ2-5; CDR3 DNA: TGTGCCAGAAGCTTGGTAGTTCGTGGGCTCCAAGAGACCCAGTACTTC; CDR3 protein: CARSLVVRGLQETQYF
V gene: TRBV5-1; D gene: NA; clone size: NA; J gene: TRBJ2-7; CDR3 DNA: TGCGCCAGCAGCTTGTCCCCTCTACAAATCTCGGACACTTTAGCCTACGAGCAGTACTTC; CDR3 protein: CASSLSPLQISDTLAYEQYF
V gene: TRBV7-9; D gene: TRBD1; clone size: NA; J gene: TRBJ2-7; CDR3 DNA: TGTGCCAGCAGCTTAGTGACAGGGGAGAGCTCCTACGAGCAGTACTTC; CDR3 protein: CASSLVTGESSYEQYF
V gene: TRBV19; D gene: NA; clone size: NA; J gene: TRBJ2-1; CDR3 DNA: TGTGCCAGTAGTATTACCACACTAGTTGGCTCCTACAATGAGCAGTTCTTC; CDR3 protein: CASSITTLVGSYNEQFF
V gene: TRBV7-2; D gene: TRBD2; clone size: NA; J gene: TRBJ2-2; CDR3 DNA: TGTGCCAGCAGCTTAACTAGCGGGACCACCGGGGAGCTGTTTTTT; CDR3 protein: CASSLTSGTTGELFF
V gene: TRBV7-9; D gene: TRBD2; clone size: NA; J gene: TRBJ2-1; CDR3 DNA: TGTGCCAGCAGTTTGGCGGGAGCCTACAATGAGCAGTTCTTC; CDR3 protein: CASSLAGAYNEQFF
V gene: TRBV6-5; D gene: NA; clone size: NA; J gene: TRBJ1-2; CDR3 DNA: TGTGCCAGCAGTTACGGGGTCTATGGCTACACCTTC; CDR3 protein: CASSYGVYGYTF
V gene: TRBV4-2; D gene: NA; clone size: NA; J gene: TRBJ1-5; CDR3 DNA: TGTGCCAGCAGCCAAGAGATCGGGGGAAATCAGCCCCAGCATTTT; CDR3 protein: CASSQEIGGNQPQHF
V gene: TRBV19; D gene: TRBD2; clone size: NA; J gene: TRBJ2-5; CDR3 DNA: TGTGCCAGTAGTGAACCCGGACTAGCACCGCAAGAGACCCAGTACTTC; CDR3 protein: CASSEPGLAPQETQYF
V gene: TRBV10-3; D gene: NA; clone size: NA; J gene: TRBJ1-2; CDR3 DNA: TGTGCCATCAGTTCAGGGGTGGGCTACACCTTC; CDR3 protein: CAISSGVGYTF
V gene: TRBV29-1; D gene: NA; clone size: NA; J gene: TRBJ1-1; CDR3 DNA: TGCAGCGGGGGGGGTGGCAGGGGTGGCACTGAAGCTTTCTTT; CDR3 protein: CSGGGGRGGTEAFF
V gene: TRBV5-6; D gene: NA; clone size: NA; J gene: TRBJ1-1; CDR3 DNA: TGTGCCAGCAGCAGGGTGAACACTGAAGCTTTCTTT; CDR3 protein: CASSRVNTEAFF